Listed below are T cell receptor beta chains from one sample, sequenced in a study of identical twins. TCRdb recomputed calls from the 5' RACE reads with MiXCR, one row per CDR3 protein. The sample yields about 210,000 distinct CDR3 sequences, less than 9.5% seen once. Sequenced sample: memory (CD45RO+) T cells sorted from blood. The receptors were sampled from a woman between 18 and 29 years old in good health. The CDR3 runs from the conserved cysteine through the conserved F or W. Each record gives: D gene, V gene, J gene, CDR3 protein. D genes are given only for firm matches.

>-|TRBV5-1|TRBJ2-2
CASSLQGTNTGELFF
>TRBD1|TRBV20-1|TRBJ2-1
CSARDPGQGTNEQFF
>-|TRBV4-2|TRBJ1-3
CASSQATESSGNTIYF
>-|TRBV6-2/TRBV6-3|TRBJ1-1
CASRDSQSREAFF
>-|TRBV7-2|TRBJ2-2
CASSLYVTGELFF
>-|TRBV5-5|TRBJ2-2
CASSLQLTTGELFF
>-|TRBV7-9|TRBJ2-1
CASSPYPGNSYNEQFF
>-|TRBV7-2|TRBJ2-7
CASSSRLSYEQYF
>TRBD1|TRBV27|TRBJ2-7
CASSSPGTGDEQYF
>TRBD2|TRBV11-2|TRBJ2-3
CASSLVWASGRSTDTQYF
>-|TRBV10-1|TRBJ2-1
CASSAWGTGNYNEQFF
>-|TRBV11-2|TRBJ2-7
CASSLGPSTSYEQYF
>TRBD2|TRBV6-1|TRBJ2-7
CASTPTGGTYEQYF
>-|TRBV5-1|TRBJ1-1
CASSVEGTNTEAFF
>-|TRBV20-1|TRBJ2-7
CSGVDPKASYEQYF
>TRBD2|TRBV27|TRBJ2-7
CASSLDPGTSGYEQYF
>-|TRBV11-2|TRBJ2-4
CASSFPGTMIQYF
>-|TRBV24-1|TRBJ2-3
CATSGGAGTTDTQYF
>-|TRBV29-1|TRBJ1-2
CSVESGRYYGYTF
>TRBD2|TRBV2|TRBJ2-5
CASSGPGTSLAETQYF
>-|TRBV29-1|TRBJ2-7
CSVLLVGTYEQYF
>-|TRBV5-1|TRBJ2-5
CASSLGIQETQYF
>-|TRBV9|TRBJ1-6
CASSVGKTGSPLHF
>TRBD2|TRBV29-1|TRBJ2-1
CSVDQLSGRAGEQFF
>TRBD1|TRBV12-3/TRBV12-4|TRBJ1-3
CTGQSISGNTIYF
>-|TRBV6-1|TRBJ1-4
CASRRQTVNEKLFF
>TRBD1|TRBV7-9|TRBJ1-4
CASSLVGQANEKLFF
>TRBD1|TRBV3-1|TRBJ2-7
CASSQGTGPREQYF
>-|TRBV7-8|TRBJ2-1
CASSIAADEQFF
>TRBD1|TRBV2|TRBJ2-7
CASRRTGLSYEQYF
>-|TRBV5-1|TRBJ1-1
CASSSRGTEAFF
>TRBD1|TRBV11-2|TRBJ2-1
CASSLGPQGANEQFF
>-|TRBV11-2|TRBJ1-1
CASSYLNGDTEAFF
>-|TRBV5-1|TRBJ2-5
CASSRSAAEAQYF
>-|TRBV12-3/TRBV12-4|TRBJ1-4
CASSSLSGVKLFF
>-|TRBV12-3/TRBV12-4|TRBJ2-3
CASKTGASTDTQYF
>-|TRBV12-3/TRBV12-4|TRBJ2-3
CASMSPTFTDTQYF
>TRBD2|TRBV6-2/TRBV6-3|TRBJ2-1
CASSYSLAGESSYNEQFF
>-|TRBV27|TRBJ1-1
CASRRSGTVNTEAFF
>-|TRBV20-1|TRBJ2-3
CSARDEDPGAWDTQYF
>TRBD1|TRBV29-1|TRBJ2-7
CSVKRQGGEQYF
>-|TRBV11-2|TRBJ1-4
CASSPTAFNEKLFF
>-|TRBV20-1|TRBJ2-1
CSAREGARSEQFF
>-|TRBV12-3/TRBV12-4|TRBJ1-1
CASSLGQANTEAFF
>TRBD1|TRBV6-6|TRBJ2-1
CASSSTGVEQFF
>TRBD2|TRBV11-3|TRBJ2-3
CASSPGTSGQADTQYF
>-|TRBV9|TRBJ1-1
CASSVVGATEAFF